Below are 18 T cell receptor beta chains sequenced from a single sample in a study of CXCR3-negative and CXCR3-positive naive CD8 T cells. Via 5' RACE with UMI labels, TRB cDNA libraries were prepared. Using the 5' RACE reads, TCRdb records one entry per CDR3 protein without DNA. The sample includes fewer than 50,000 distinct CDR3 sequences. The material sequenced was naive CXCR3- CD8+ T cells from blood. Subset in this sample: CD45RO-CCR7+CD27+CD95- naive CD8+ T cells lacking CXCR3 (TNR3-). The receptors come from a human donor in good health. Some clones in this sample may be carry-over from other donors' samples.

The rearrangement links TRBV6-2 or TRBV6-3 to TRBJ2-1. CDR1 is MNHEY, CDR2 SVGEGT, per germline. This CDR3 has 16 amino acids. This CDR3 is CASSYQPTPPYNEQFF.

V gene TRBV7-9 combines with J gene TRBJ2-1; the D gene TCRdb calls, TRBD2, cannot be checked with no DNA. This CDR3 has 16 residues. The germline gives CDR1 SEHNR, CDR2 FQNEAQ (reference sequence). Here the CDR3 reads CASSNLGLAALNEQFF.

The V and J genes are TRBV29-1 and TRBJ2-7; TCRdb's D gene call, TRBD1, goes unchecked for lack of DNA. The CDR3 is 12 residues long. CDR1 and CDR2 (germline): SQVTM, ANQGSEA. The CDR3 loop is CSVATGGYEQYF.

The rearrangement joins TRBV18 to TRBJ2-7; TCRdb's assignment of TRBD2 cannot be checked, as there is no DNA. The CDR3 length is 17 residues. From germline, CDR1 is KGHSH and CDR2 LQKENI. The CDR3 loop reads CASSQRTRLAGSYEQYF. The entire variable domain, with the rest obtained from reference TRBV18 and TRBJ2-7, is as follows: NAGVMQNPRHLVRRRGQEARLRCSPMKGHSHVYWYRQLPEEGLKFMVYLQKENIIDESGMPKERFSAEFPKEGPSILRIQQVVRGDSAAYFCASSQRTRLAGSYEQYFGPGTRLTVT.

The rearrangement joins TRBV7-9 to TRBJ2-1; TCRdb reports TRBD2, a call that lacks DNA to check it against. Germline lookup yields CDR1 SEHNR and CDR2 FQNEAQ (reference sequence). CDR3 length: 16 amino acids. This CDR3 is CASSQMSGGSRNEQFF.

This chain uses TRBV7-9 with TRBJ2-1; TCRdb's D call of TRBD2 is untestable without DNA. CDR1 SEHNR and CDR2 FQNEAQ come from the germline V gene (reference sequence). The CDR3 is made up of 15 amino acids. The CDR3 loop is CASSSAGEDYNEQFF.

This rearrangement joins TRBV19 to TRBJ1-5. The CDR3 contains 15 residues. Germline-derived CDR1 and CDR2 are LNHDA and SQIVND (reference sequence). This CDR3 reads CASSMWGGEGQPQHF.

The chain uses TRBV6-2 or TRBV6-3 and TRBJ2-1; TCRdb names TRBD2, which stays unverified in the absence of DNA. CDR1 is MNHEY and CDR2 is SVGEGT in the germline V gene. The CDR3 length is 14 residues. This CDR3 reads CASSYRALYNEQFF.

V usage is TRBV29-1 and J usage is TRBJ1-5. Germline CDR1 SQVTM, CDR2 ANQGSEA. This CDR3 region has 13 residues. The CDR3: CSVEGQNNQPQHF.

This chain joins TRBV30 and TRBJ1-1. From germline, CDR1 is GTSNPN and CDR2 SVGIG (reference sequence). CDR3 length equals 13 residues. CDR3 sequence: CAWSEMVNTEAFF.

This sequence joins TRBV20-1 and TRBJ2-5. The CDR3 is 14 residues long. Germline V gives CDR1 DFQATT, CDR2 SNEGSKA (reference sequence). CDR3 amino acids: CSARDMLAGETQYF.

The chain recombines TRBV29-1 with TRBJ2-7; the D call from TCRdb, TRBD1, cannot be confirmed without DNA. The germline V gene has CDR1 SQVTM and CDR2 ANQGSEA. The CDR3 has 11 residues. CDR3: CSASAAREQYF.

V is TRBV28 and J is TRBJ2-7; no DNA is available, so the TRBD1 call from TCRdb remains unchecked. CDR1 and CDR2 from the germline V gene are MDHEN and SYDVKM. The CDR3 runs to 16 residues. The CDR3 spells CASSPRAGGLSYEQYF.

The chain is built from TRBV5-1 and TRBJ2-3; the D call of TRBD1 rests on TCRdb alone, since no DNA is present to check it. The germline CDR1 and CDR2 sequences are SGHRS and YFSETQ. The CDR3 is made up of 16 amino acids. The CDR3 reads CASSLDGQISTDTQYF.

According to its frequency, this clonotype is medium-sized. The chain carries TRBV4-3 and TRBJ2-4. There are 14 residues in the CDR3. Per germline, CDR1 LGHNA and CDR2 YSLEER. This chain's CDR3 is CASSQDRELDIQYF.

The rearrangement uses TRBV6-4 and TRBJ2-1; checking the TCRdb D call of TRBD2 is not possible without DNA. Per germline, CDR1 MRHNA and CDR2 SNTAGT. This CDR3 has 15 amino acids. The CDR3 region is CASSAFGGALDEQFF.

The chain employs TRBV6-6 and TRBJ2-7; TCRdb's D call, TRBD2, is unchecked because there is no DNA. Looked up from germline, CDR1 is MNHNY and CDR2 is SVGAGI (reference sequence). This CDR3 has 14 residues. CDR3 sequence: CASSLTSILHEQYF.

This chain connects TRBV5-1 to TRBJ2-1; TCRdb gives TRBD2 as the D gene, but with no DNA this cannot be confirmed. CDR3 length: 17 residues. Germline CDR1 reads SGHRS; CDR2 reads YFSETQ. The CDR3 spells CASRSTDSGGTYNEQFF.